This entry is about one T cell receptor beta chain. Sequenced by immunoSEQ multiplex PCR; TCRdb stores in-frame clones only, minus some. The table records 350,000 to 450,000 clones, about 89% of them present only once. This record comes from a study of blood T cell repertoires in COVID-19. Cohorts were determined from participant-reported clinical history. The specimen sequenced was PBMCs or T cells enriched from blood (not recorded which). The TCR sequence derives from a man in his forties or fifties in a cohort exposed to, infected with or recovered from COVID-19 (not recorded which).

The CDR3 DNA reads TGCGCCAGCAGTGGTTACAGGGATTCGTACGAGCAGTACTTC. Translating it yields CASSGYRDSYEQYF. The chain recombines TRBV10-1 with TRBJ2-7; D is possibly TRBD1 (6 bases). CDR1 is WNHNN and CDR2 is SYGVQD in the germline V gene (reference sequence). V was pared by 4 bases and J by 4 bases, with 14 bases between. The CDR3 has 14 residues.